The following is a T cell receptor (beta chain) sequence with its context. No antigen is known for it. A junction boundary mismatches the germline segment, possibly from a read error. Whenever a sample was processed, at least 7 million PBMCs were isolated. Next came a second PCR, run for roughly 6 to 11 cycles, which used a sample-barcoded 5' primer along with a J-beta primer mix. Carrying 12 random nucleotides, a template-switch adaptor labeled each individual cDNA molecule. TCRdb itself ran the 5' RACE reads through MiXCR, one entry per CDR3 protein. The repertoire has 800,000 to 900,000 distinct CDR3 sequences, about 59% of them found once; the top ten carry 25% to 35%. The germline V gene encodes CDR1 MNHNS and CDR2 SASEGT. The CDR3 has 12 residues. This entry belongs to a study of blood T cells in healthy people across ages. Study outcomes and limitations: Using unsorted PBMCs precluded a conclusive naive versus antigen-experienced comparison.

The chain recombines TRBV6-1 with TRBJ1-1; D not resolved. Source material: blood. The origin of this receptor is a man aged 25-45 years in good health. The CDR3 DNA reads TGTGCCAGCAGTCGGGATAACACTAAAGCTTTCTTT. Amino acids: CASSRDNTKAFF.